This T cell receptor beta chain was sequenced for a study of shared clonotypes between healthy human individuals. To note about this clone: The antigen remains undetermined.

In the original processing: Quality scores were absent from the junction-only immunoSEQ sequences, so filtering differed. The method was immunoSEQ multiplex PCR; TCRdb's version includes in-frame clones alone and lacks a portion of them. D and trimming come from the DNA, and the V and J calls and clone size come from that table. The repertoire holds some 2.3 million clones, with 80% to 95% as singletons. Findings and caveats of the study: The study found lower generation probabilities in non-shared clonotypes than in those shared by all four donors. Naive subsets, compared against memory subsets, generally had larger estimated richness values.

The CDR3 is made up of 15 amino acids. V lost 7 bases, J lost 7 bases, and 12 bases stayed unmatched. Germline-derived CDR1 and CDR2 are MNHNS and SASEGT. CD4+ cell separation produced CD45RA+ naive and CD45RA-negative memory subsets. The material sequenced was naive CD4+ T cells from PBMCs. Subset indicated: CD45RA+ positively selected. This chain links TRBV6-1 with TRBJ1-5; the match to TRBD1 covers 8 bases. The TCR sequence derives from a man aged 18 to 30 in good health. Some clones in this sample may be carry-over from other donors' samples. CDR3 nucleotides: TGTGCCAGCACCCTCGGGACAGGCATTAGGCAGCCCCAGCATTTT. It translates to CASTLGTGIRQPQHF.